This TCR beta chain came from a study of blood T cell repertoires in COVID-19. Study background: From the United States, Italy and Spain came samples of acute and convalescent COVID-19. T cells, B-cell-depleted T cells, or PBMCs provided the cDNA or gDNA that served as material.

This clone was picked up a small number of times. Here immunoSEQ multiplex PCR was the method, and the copy in TCRdb shows in-frame clones only, minus some. The repertoire holds fewer than 120,000 clones, with 85% to 90% as singletons. V was clipped by 3 bases and J by 5 bases, with 10 bases between them. This CDR3 spans 14 amino acids. CDR1 MNHEY and CDR2 SMNVEV come from the germline V gene (reference sequence). This chain joins TRBV27 and TRBJ1-4; D is undetermined. This sequence originates from a woman aged 45 to 65 with acute or convalescent COVID-19. Sequencing used peripheral blood. The CDR3 sequence: CASSFRRENEKLFF. CDR3 coding DNA: TGTGCCAGCAGTTTTAGGAGGGAGAATGAAAAACTGTTTTTT.